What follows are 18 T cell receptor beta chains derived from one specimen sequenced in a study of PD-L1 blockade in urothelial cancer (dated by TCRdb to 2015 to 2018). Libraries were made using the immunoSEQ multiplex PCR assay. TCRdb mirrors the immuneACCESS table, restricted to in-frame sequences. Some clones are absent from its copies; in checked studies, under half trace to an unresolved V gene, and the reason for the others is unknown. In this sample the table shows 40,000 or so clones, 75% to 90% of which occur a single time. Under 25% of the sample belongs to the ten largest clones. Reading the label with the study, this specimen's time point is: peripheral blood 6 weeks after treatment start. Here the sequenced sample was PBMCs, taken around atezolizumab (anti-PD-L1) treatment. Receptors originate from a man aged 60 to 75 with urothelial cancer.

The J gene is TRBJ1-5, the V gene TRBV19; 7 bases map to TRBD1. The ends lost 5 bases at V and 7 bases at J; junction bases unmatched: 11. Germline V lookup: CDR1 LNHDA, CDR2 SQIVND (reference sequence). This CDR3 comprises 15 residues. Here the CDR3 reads CASSPRQGRNQPQHF. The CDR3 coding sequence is TGTGCCAGTAGTCCTAGACAGGGTCGTAACCAGCCCCAGCATTTT.

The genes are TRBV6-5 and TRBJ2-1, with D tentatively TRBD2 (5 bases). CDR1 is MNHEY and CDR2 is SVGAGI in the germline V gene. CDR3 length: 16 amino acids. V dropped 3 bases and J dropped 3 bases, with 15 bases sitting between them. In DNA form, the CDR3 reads TGTGCCAGCAGTTATAACTCCAGGAGGATCTACAATGAGCAGTTCTTC. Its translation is CASSYNSRRIYNEQFF.

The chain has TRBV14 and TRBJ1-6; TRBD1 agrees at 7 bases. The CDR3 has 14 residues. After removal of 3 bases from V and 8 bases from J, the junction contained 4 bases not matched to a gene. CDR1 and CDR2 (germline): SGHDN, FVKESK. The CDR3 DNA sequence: TGTGCCAGCAGCCAGGACAGGTACTATTCACCCCTCCACTTT. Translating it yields CASSQDRYYSPLHF.

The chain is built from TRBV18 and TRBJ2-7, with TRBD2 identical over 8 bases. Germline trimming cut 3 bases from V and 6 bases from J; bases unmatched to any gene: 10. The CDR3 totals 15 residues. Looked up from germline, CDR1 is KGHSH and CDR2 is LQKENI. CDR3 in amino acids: CASSPPGTSFAEQYF. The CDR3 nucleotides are TGTGCCAGCTCACCCCCCGGGACTAGTTTTGCCGAGCAGTACTTC. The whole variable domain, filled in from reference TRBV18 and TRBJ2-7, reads NAGVMQNPRHLVRRRGQEARLRCSPMKGHSHVYWYRQLPEEGLKFMVYLQKENIIDESGMPKERFSAEFPKEGPSILRIQQVVRGDSAAYFCASSPPGTSFAEQYFGPGTRLTVT.

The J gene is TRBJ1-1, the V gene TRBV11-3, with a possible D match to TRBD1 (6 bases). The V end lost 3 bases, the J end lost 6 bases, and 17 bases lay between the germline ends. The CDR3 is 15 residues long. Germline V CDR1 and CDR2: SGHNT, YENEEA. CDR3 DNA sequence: TGTGCCAGCAGCTTTGGCCCAGGGGCAAAGGCTGAAGCTTTCTTT. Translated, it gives CASSFGPGAKAEAFF.

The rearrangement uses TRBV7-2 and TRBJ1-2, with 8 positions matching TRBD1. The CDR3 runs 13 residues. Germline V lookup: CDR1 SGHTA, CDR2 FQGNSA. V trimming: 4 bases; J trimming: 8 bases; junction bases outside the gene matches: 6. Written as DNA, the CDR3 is TGTGCCAGCAGCTCAGACAGGGGAAGAGGCTACACCTTC. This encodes CASSSDRGRGYTF.

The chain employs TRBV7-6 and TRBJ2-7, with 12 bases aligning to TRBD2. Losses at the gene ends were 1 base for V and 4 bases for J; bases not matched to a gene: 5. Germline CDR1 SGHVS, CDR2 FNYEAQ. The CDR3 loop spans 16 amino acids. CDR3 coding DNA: TGTGCCAGCAGCTTAGTTCTAGCGGGAGGGTTTTACGAGCAGTACTTC. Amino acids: CASSLVLAGGFYEQYF.

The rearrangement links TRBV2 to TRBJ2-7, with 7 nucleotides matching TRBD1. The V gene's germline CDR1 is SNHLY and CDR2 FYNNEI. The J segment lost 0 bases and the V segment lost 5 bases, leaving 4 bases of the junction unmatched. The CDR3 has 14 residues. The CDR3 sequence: CASSNDRASYEQYF. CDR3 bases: TGTGCCAGCAGTAACGACAGGGCCTCCTACGAGCAGTACTTC. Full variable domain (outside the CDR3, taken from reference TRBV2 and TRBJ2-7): EPEVTQTPSHQVTQMGQEVILRCVPISNHLYFYWYRQILGQKVEFLVSFYNNEISEKSEIFDDQFSVERPDGSNFTLKIRSTKLEDSAMYFCASSNDRASYEQYFGPGTRLTVT.

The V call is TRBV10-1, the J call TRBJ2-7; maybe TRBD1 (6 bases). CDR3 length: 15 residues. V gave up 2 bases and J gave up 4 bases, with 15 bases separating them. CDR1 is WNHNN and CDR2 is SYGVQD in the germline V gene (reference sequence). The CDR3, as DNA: TGCGCCAGCAGTGAGGTACCGGGACAAATATACGAGCAGTACTTC. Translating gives CASSEVPGQIYEQYF.

CDR3 amino acids: CASSLGGSGQSYEQYF. The CDR3 nucleotides are TGTGCCAGCAGCTTGGGCGGGTCGGGACAGAGCTACGAGCAGTACTTC. The chain joins TRBV5-4 to TRBJ2-7, with 7 bases fitting TRBD1. Germline loops: CDR1 SGHNT, CDR2 YYREEE (reference sequence). The CDR3 contains 16 residues. Germline trimming cut 0 bases from V and 3 bases from J; bases unmatched to any gene: 9.

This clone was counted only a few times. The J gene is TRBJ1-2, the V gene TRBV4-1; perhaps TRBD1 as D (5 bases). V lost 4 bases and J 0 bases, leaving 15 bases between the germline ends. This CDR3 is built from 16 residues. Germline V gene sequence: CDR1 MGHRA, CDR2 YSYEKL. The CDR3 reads CASSRAGTAPNYGYTF. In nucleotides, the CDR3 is TGCGCCAGCAGCCGGGCAGGGACTGCGCCTAACTATGGCTACACCTTC.

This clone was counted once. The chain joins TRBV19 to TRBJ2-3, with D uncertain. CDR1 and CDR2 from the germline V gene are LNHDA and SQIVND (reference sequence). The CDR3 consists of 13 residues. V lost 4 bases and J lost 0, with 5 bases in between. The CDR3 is CASSSASTDTQYF. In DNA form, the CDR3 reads TGTGCCAGTAGTAGCGCTAGCACAGATACGCAGTATTTT.

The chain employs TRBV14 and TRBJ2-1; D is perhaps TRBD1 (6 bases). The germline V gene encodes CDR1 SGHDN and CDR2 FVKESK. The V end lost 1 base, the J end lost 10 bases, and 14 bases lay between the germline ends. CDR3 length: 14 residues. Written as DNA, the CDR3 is TGTGCCAGCAGCCAAGCGAACAGGGTTGGGGAGCAGTTCTTC. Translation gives CASSQANRVGEQFF.

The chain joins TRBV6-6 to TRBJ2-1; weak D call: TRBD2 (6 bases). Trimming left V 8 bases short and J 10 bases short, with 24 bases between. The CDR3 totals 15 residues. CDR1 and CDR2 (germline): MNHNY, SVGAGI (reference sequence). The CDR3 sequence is CASATGTSNAPEQFF. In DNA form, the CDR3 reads TGTGCCAGCGCAACGGGGACTTCGAACGCCCCCGAGCAGTTCTTC.

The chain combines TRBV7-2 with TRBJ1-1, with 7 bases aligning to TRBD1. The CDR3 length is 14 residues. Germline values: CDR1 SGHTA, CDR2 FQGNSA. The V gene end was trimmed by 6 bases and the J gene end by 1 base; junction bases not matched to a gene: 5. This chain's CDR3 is CASSNRGTNTEAFF. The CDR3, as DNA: TGTGCCAGCAGTAACAGGGGAACGAACACTGAAGCTTTCTTT.

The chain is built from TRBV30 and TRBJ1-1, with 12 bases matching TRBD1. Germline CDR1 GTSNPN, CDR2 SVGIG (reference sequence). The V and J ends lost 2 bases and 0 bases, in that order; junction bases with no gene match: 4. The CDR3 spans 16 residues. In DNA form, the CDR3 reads TGTGCCTGGAGTAGGGGGACAGGGGGCGTGAACACTGAAGCTTTCTTT. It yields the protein CAWSRGTGGVNTEAFF.

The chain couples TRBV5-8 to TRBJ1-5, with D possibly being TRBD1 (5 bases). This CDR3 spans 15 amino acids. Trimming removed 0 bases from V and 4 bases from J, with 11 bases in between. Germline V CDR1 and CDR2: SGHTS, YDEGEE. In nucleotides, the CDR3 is TGTGCCAGCAGCTTGGGCGGCAGGGATAATCAGCCCCAGCATTTT. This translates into CASSLGGRDNQPQHF.

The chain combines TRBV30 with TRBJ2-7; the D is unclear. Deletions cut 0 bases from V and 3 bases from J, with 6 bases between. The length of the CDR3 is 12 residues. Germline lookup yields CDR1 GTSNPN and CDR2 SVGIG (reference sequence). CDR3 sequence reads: CAWSVVLYEQYF. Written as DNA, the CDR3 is TGTGCCTGGAGTGTAGTACTCTACGAGCAGTACTTC.